This section outlines one T cell receptor beta chain sequence together with its context. The target antigen is unknown. The sample belongs to a study of OX40 agonist ivuxolimab in advanced cancers. On the study more broadly: Ivuxolimab, an antibody that agonizes OX40 (CD134), was administered to the patients. Study outcomes and limitations: Several nonresponders also turned out to have low normalized T-cell clonal expansion. Antigen specificity of clonally expanded peripheral T cells was not established.

The table came from immunoSEQ multiplex PCR; TCRdb's copy has only in-frame clones and leaves some out. The profile shows about 42,000 clones, about 88% of them singletons. The TCR originated in an adult with an advanced solid tumor such as melanoma, head and neck, liver or kidney cancer. The sequenced sample was CD4+ or CD8+ T cells sorted from blood, obtained in a trial of the OX40 agonist ivuxolimab.

CDR3 DNA: TGTGCCAGCAGGCCGTTCAAAAATCCTCCCTACAATGAGCAGTTCTTC. Translation gives CASRPFKNPPYNEQFF. The chain combines TRBV11-2 with TRBJ2-1; D is ambiguous. The V and J ends lost 6 bases and 2 bases respectively, with 17 bases between them. Germline CDR1 reads SGHAT; CDR2 reads FQNNGV. This CDR3 contains 16 residues. Variable domain in full (rest from reference TRBV11-2 and TRBJ2-1): EAGVAQSPRYKIIEKRQSVAFWCNPISGHATLYWYQQILGQGPKLLIQFQNNGVVDDSQLPKDRFSAERLKGVDSTLKIQPAKLEDSAVYLCASRPFKNPPYNEQFFGPGTRLTVL.